This T cell receptor beta chain was obtained from a study of T cells in Graves' hyperthyroidism and ophthalmopathy. This clonotype was recorded a few times. With 4 bases removed from V and 7 bases from J, the gap between germline ends came to 13 bases. This CDR3 spans 13 amino acids. The V gene's germline CDR1 is MRHNA and CDR2 SNTAGT. TCR beta CDR3 sequences were amplified from RNA transcripts. HTBI primers were the set used in a first-round RT-PCR of the TCR CDR3. TCRdb recomputed calls from the multiplex PCR reads with MiXCR, one row per CDR3 protein. The table lists hundreds of thousands of distinct CDR3 sequences, 20% to 25% of them singletons.

This clonotype originated in a man aged 30-40 years with Graves' ophthalmopathy. The material sequenced was blood. This chain connects TRBV6-4 to TRBJ1-2, with D maybe TRBD1 (6 bases). CDR3 loop: CASSAGDSGGYTF. The CDR3 DNA reads as TGTGCCAGCAGTGCAGGGGACTCGGGTGGCTACACCTTC.